One sample yielded the 3 T cell receptor beta chains listed below, sequenced in a study of blood T cell repertoires in COVID-19. This table comes from immunoSEQ multiplex PCR, and its TCRdb copy is limited to in-frame clones, with some not included. The sample records 140,000 to 150,000 clones, roughly 84% being singletons. The sample consisted of PBMCs or T cells enriched from blood (not recorded which). The receptors were sampled from a woman between 45 and 65 years old who had been exposed to COVID-19.

The rearrangement joins TRBV15 to TRBJ1-1; D is undetermined. The V gene's germline CDR1 is LNHNV and CDR2 YYDKDF (reference sequence). This CDR3 comprises 15 residues. V lost 0 bases and J 4 bases, leaving 12 bases between the germline ends. CDR3 sequence: CATSRDTTSSTEAFF. The CDR3 nucleotides read TGTGCCACCAGCAGAGACACTACGTCGTCCACTGAAGCTTTCTTT. Supplemented by reference TRBV15 and TRBJ1-1, the full variable domain reads DAMVIQNPRYQVTQFGKPVTLSCSQTLNHNVMYWYQQKSSQAPKLLFHYYDKDFNNEADTPDNFQSRRPNTSFCFLDIRSPGLGDTAMYLCATSRDTTSSTEAFFGQGTRLTVV.

A few counts support this clone. This chain uses TRBV28 with TRBJ1-6; no definite D call. Germline CDR1 MDHEN, CDR2 SYDVKM. V lost 10 bases and J lost 2, with 15 bases in between. The CDR3 has 15 residues. This CDR3 reads CAIRAPGTYNSPLHF. The CDR3 nucleotides read TGTGCCATTCGGGCCCCGGGAACCTATAATTCACCCCTCCACTTT.

The rearrangement joins TRBV6-5 to TRBJ1-5; 9 bases are shared with TRBD1. V gave up 5 bases and J gave up 6 bases; unmatched junction bases: 8. Germline assignment: CDR1 MNHEY and CDR2 SVGAGI. The CDR3 contains 15 residues. The DNA for the CDR3 is TGTGCCAGCAGTCCCGGGACAGGGTTTGGTCAGCCCCAGCATTTT. Its translation is CASSPGTGFGQPQHF.